The rows below give T cell receptor beta chains drawn from one sample of a study of breast tumors, draining lymph nodes, adjacent tissues. Each CDR3 protein gets one entry after TCRdb re-called the multiplex PCR reads with MiXCR. This sample carries about 140,000 distinct CDR3 sequences, about 20% of them seen once, and the ten largest clones take roughly 2.7%. The sample was axillary lymph node tissue. The receptors shown here come from a female donor with breast cancer. Some clones in this sample may be carry-over from other donors' samples. Both conserved end residues are part of each CDR3. The D gene is left open where the match is weak. Only part of the rows carry a size: once, few, many, or a class if the clone is expanded.

TRBV4-1	NA	many	TRBJ2-5	CASSQELYPPETQYF	TGCGCCAGCAGCCAAGAACTGTATCCTCCGGAGACCCAGTACTTC
TRBV20-1	NA	NA	TRBJ1-5	CSVSRGNQPQHF	TGCAGTGTCTCCAGGGGCAATCAGCCCCAGCATTTT
TRBV20-1	NA	many	TRBJ2-7	CSALGRGRYEQYF	TGCAGTGCTCTCGGCAGGGGAAGGTACGAGCAGTACTTC
TRBV4-2	TRBD1	NA	TRBJ1-1	CASSQEGGRTEAFF	TGTGCCAGCAGCCAAGAAGGGGGCCGCACTGAAGCTTTCTTT
TRBV20-1	TRBD1	many	TRBJ2-1	CSAPQGAGHDEQFF	TGCAGTGCTCCACAGGGGGCGGGTCACGATGAGCAGTTCTTC
TRBV11-2	NA	many	TRBJ2-5	CASSLGLSQRASQETQYF	TGTGCCAGCAGCTTAGGGCTTTCCCAGCGGGCCAGCCAAGAGACCCAGTACTTC
TRBV28	TRBD2	few	TRBJ2-3	CASSTGTSGTDTQYF	TGTGCCAGCAGCACCGGGACTAGCGGGACAGATACGCAGTATTTT
TRBV10-1	TRBD2	many	TRBJ2-3	CASSGSSGRGTDTQYF	TGCGCCAGCAGTGGATCTAGCGGGAGGGGCACAGATACGCAGTATTTT
TRBV5-8	NA	NA	TRBJ2-6	CASSLGGPGANVLTF	TGTGCCAGCAGCCTGGGGGGGCCTGGGGCCAACGTCCTGACTTTC
TRBV6-1	NA	many	TRBJ2-2	CASRVLSVPNTGELFF	TGTGCCAGCAGGGTACTGTCGGTCCCCAACACCGGGGAGCTGTTTTTT
TRBV28	TRBD2	NA	TRBJ2-1	CASRTGTSGYNEQFF	TGTGCCAGCAGAACCGGGACTAGCGGCTACAATGAGCAGTTCTTC
TRBV28	NA	few	TRBJ2-7	CASRGQGLSPSYEQYF	TGTGCCAGCAGGGGACAAGGGCTATCCCCCTCATACGAGCAGTACTTC
TRBV29-1	NA	many	TRBJ2-1	CSVVYLTQISYNEQFF	TGCAGCGTTGTTTATCTGACACAAATCTCCTACAATGAGCAGTTCTTC
TRBV19	NA	NA	TRBJ2-5	CASSNLGTQETQYF	TGTGCCAGTAGTAACCTCGGGACCCAAGAGACCCAGTACTTC
TRBV9	TRBD2	many	TRBJ2-6	CASSVGPGGSGANVLTF	TGTGCCAGCAGCGTAGGACCGGGGGGCTCTGGGGCCAACGTCCTGACTTTC